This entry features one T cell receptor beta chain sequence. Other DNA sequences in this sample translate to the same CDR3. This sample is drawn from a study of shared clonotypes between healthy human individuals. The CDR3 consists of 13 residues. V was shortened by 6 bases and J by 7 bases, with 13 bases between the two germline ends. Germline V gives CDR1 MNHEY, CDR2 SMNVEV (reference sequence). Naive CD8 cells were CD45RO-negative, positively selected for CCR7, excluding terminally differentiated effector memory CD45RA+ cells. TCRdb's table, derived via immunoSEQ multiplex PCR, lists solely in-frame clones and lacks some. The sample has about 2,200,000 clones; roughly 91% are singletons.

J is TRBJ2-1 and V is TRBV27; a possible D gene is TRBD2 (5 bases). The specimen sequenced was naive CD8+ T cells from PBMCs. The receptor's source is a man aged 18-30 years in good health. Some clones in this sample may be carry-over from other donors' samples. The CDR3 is CASSLGIANEQFF. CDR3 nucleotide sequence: TGTGCCAGCAGCCTCGGGATAGCTAATGAGCAGTTCTTC.